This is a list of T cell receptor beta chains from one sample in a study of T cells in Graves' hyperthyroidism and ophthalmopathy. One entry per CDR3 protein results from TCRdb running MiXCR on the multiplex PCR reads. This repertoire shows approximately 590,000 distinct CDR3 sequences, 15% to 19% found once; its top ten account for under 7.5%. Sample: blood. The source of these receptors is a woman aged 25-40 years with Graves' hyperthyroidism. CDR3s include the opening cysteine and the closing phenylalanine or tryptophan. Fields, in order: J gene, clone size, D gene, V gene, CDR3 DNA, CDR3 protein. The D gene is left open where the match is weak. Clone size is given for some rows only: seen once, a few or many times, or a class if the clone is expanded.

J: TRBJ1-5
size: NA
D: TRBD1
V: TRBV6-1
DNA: TGTGCCGGCAGAGGACAGGGGGATCAGCCCCAGCATTTT
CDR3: CAGRGQGDQPQHF

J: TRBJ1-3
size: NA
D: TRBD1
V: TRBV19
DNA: TGTGCCAGTAGTCTCCGGACAGGGGGCCCAATGATCTCTGGAAACACCATATATTTT
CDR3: CASSLRTGGPMISGNTIYF

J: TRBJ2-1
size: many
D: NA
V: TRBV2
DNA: TGTGCCAGCAGTGAAATGAGAGTCAATGAGCAGTTCTTC
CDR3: CASSEMRVNEQFF

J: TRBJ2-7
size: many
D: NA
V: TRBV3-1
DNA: TGTGCCACCCAGGGACTCTACGAGCAGTACTTC
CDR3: CATQGLYEQYF

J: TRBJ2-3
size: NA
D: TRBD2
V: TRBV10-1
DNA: TGCGCCAGCAGTGAAACTAGCGGGAGTTGGACAGATACGCAGTATTTT
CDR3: CASSETSGSWTDTQYF

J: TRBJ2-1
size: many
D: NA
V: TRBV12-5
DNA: TGTGCTAGTGGTTTGACTGCCCATATATACAATGAGCAGTTCTTC
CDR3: CASGLTAHIYNEQFF

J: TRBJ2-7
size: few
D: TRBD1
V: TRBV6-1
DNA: TGTGCCAGCAGGGCGGGACAGGGACCCTACGAGCAGTACTTC
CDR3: CASRAGQGPYEQYF

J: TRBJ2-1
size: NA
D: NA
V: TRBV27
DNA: TGTGCCAGCAGTCAAAAATCGAATGAGCAGTTCTTC
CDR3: CASSQKSNEQFF

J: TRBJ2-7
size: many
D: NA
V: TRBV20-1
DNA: TGCAGTGCTAGACGGCAGGCCGACCGGCAGCGCGAGCAGTACTTC
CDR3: CSARRQADRQREQYF

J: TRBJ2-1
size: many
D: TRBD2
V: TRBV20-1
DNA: TGCAGTGGGGCTAGCGGAGGAGGTGAGCAGTTCTTC
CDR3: CSGASGGGEQFF

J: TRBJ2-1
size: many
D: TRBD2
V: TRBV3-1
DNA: TGTGCCAGCAGCCAAGATCTAGCGGGAGTTAGAAATGAGCAGTTCTTC
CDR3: CASSQDLAGVRNEQFF

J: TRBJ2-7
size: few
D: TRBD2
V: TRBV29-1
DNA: TGCAGCGTTGAAGAAGTCGTGACTAGCGGGAGGGAGCGCGAGCAGTACTTC
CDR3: CSVEEVVTSGREREQYF

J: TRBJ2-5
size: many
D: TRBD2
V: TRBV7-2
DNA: TGTGCCAGCAGCCTAGGGGGACTAGTCGGGCGGGAGACCCAGTACTTC
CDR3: CASSLGGLVGRETQYF

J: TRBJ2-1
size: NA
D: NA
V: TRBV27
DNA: TGTGCCAGCGCCCAGGGACCCACGAGCTACAATGAGCAGTTCTTC
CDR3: CASAQGPTSYNEQFF

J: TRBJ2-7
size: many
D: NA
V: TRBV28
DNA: TGTGCCAGCAGTTTAACCGGACAAGCCTACGAGCAGTACTTC
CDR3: CASSLTGQAYEQYF

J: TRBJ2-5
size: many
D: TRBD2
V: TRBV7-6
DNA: TGTGCCAGCAGCCTACCGGGACTAGCGGGTGGAGAGACCCAGTACTTC
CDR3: CASSLPGLAGGETQYF

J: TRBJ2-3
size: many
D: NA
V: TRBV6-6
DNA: TGTGCCAGCAGTTACCCACGGGACCGAAAAGAAGATACGCAGTATTTT
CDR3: CASSYPRDRKEDTQYF

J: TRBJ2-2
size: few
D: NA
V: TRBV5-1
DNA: TGCGCCAGCAGCGCCCGGACTGCAAACACCGGGGAGCTGTTTTTT
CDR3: CASSARTANTGELFF

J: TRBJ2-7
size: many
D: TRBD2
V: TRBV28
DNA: TGTGCCAGCAGTTTAGATCTAGCGGGAAAGGGGCCCTACGAGCAGTACTTC
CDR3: CASSLDLAGKGPYEQYF

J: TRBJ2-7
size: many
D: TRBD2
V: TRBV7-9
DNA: TGTGCCAGCAGCTTATCCCGGGAGGGGGGTCGGTCCGAGCAGTACTTC
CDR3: CASSLSREGGRSEQYF

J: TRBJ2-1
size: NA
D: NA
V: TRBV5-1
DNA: TGCGCCAGCAACTTTCGTTTTCTAGGGGGAGGGCCTTCGGTCAGCTATGAGCAGTTCTTC
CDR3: CASNFRFLGGGPSVSYEQFF

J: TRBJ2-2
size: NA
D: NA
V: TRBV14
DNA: TGTGCCAGCAGCCAATGGGGGCGGGGAAGCACCGGGGAGCTGTTTTTT
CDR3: CASSQWGRGSTGELFF

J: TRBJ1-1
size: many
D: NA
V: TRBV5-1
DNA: TGCGCCAGCAGCTTGAATCGGGAACTCACTGAAGCTTTCTTT
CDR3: CASSLNRELTEAFF

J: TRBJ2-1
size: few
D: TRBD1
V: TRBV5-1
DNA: TGCGCCAGCAGCGGGACAGGGGGCCTCTACAATGAGCAGTTCTTC
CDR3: CASSGTGGLYNEQFF

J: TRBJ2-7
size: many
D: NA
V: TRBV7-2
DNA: TGTGCCAGCAGCTCGGTGGACTACACCTACGAGCAGTACTTC
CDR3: CASSSVDYTYEQYF

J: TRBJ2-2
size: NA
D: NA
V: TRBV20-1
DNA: TGCAGTACTAGACCGCTCGGGACTAACACCGGGGAGCTGTTTTTT
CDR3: CSTRPLGTNTGELFF

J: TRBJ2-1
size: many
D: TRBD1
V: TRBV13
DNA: TGTGCCAGCACCAGTGGACAGGCAGCCTACAATGAGCAGTTCTTC
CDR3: CASTSGQAAYNEQFF

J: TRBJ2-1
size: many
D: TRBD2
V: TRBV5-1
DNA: TGCGCCAGCAGCTTGGCCGGGGGGGCGGCGGAGCAGTTCTTC
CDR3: CASSLAGGAAEQFF

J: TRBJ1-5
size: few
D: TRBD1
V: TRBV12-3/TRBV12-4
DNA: TGTGCCAGCACCCCGGGACAGGGGAGTCAGCCCCAGCATTTT
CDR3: CASTPGQGSQPQHF

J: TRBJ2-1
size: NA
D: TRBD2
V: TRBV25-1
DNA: TGTGCCAGCAGTGAATCGGTTAAGGGACTATACAATGAGCAGTTCTTC
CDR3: CASSESVKGLYNEQFF

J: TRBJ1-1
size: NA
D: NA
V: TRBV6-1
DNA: TGTGCCAGCAGTCCCCAGATCTCGGTCTACACTGAAGCTTTCTTT
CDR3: CASSPQISVYTEAFF

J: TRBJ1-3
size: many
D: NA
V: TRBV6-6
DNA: TGTGCCAGCAGTTACGCCCCGGGAATTGGAAACACCATATATTTT
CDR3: CASSYAPGIGNTIYF

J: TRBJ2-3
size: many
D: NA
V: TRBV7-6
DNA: TGTGCCAGCAGCCTATCACTCGCGGATACGCAGTATTTT
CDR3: CASSLSLADTQYF

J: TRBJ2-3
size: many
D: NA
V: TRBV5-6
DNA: TGTGCCAGCAGCTTGGAACAGGCTAACACAGATACGCAGTATTTT
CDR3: CASSLEQANTDTQYF

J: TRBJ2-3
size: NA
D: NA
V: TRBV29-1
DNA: TGCAGCGTTGAGAAGGGGTCAGATACGCAGTATTTT
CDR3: CSVEKGSDTQYF

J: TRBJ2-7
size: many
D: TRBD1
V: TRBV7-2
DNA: TGTGCCAGCAGCTGGGACAGCCCCTACGAGCAGTACTTC
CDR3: CASSWDSPYEQYF

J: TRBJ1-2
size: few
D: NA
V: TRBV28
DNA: TGTGCCAGCAGTTCTGGTCAGCTTTTTGCTGGCTACACCTTC
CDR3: CASSSGQLFAGYTF

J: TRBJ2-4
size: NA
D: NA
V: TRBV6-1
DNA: TGTGCCAGCAGTGTTCAGGGCCTTTATCCAAACATTCAGTACTTC
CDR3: CASSVQGLYPNIQYF

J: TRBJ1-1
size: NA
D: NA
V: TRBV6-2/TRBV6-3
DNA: TGTGCCAGCAGTTACACTACGAACACTGAAGCTTTCTTT
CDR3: CASSYTTNTEAFF

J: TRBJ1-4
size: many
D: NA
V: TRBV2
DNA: TGTGCCTCAAGGAGAGGCAGGAAGAGGGGAAATGAAAAACTGTTTTTT
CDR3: CASRRGRKRGNEKLFF

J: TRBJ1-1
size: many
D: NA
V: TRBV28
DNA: TGTGCCTCCAAGGAGTTGAACACTGAAGCTTTCTTT
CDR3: CASKELNTEAFF

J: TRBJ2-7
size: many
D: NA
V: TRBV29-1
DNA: TGCAGCGTTGAAGAAGGTGGCAGGATATATCGGGAGCAGTACTTC
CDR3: CSVEEGGRIYREQYF

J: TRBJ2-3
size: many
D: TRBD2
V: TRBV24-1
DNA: TGTGCCACCAGTGATACGACTAGCGGGAACGCAGATACGCAGTATTTT
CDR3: CATSDTTSGNADTQYF

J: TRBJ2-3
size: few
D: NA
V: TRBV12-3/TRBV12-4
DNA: TGTGCCAGCAGTAGTGACAGGAGCACAGATACGCAGTATTTT
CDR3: CASSSDRSTDTQYF

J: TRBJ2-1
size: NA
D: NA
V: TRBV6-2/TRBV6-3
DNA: TGTGCCAGCAGTTACTCGGGCTACTACAATGAGCAGTTCTTC
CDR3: CASSYSGYYNEQFF

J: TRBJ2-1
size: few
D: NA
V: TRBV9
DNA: TGTGCCAGCAGCCCTCAATCCCGCTCCTACAATGAGCAGTTCTTC
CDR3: CASSPQSRSYNEQFF

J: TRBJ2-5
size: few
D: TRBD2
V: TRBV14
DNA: TGTGCCAGCAGCCAAGCAGCGGGGGAGACCCAGTACTTC
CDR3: CASSQAAGETQYF

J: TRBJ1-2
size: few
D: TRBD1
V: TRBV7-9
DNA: TGTGCCAGCAGTCGCGGACAGGGGGATTATAGCTACACCTTC
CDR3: CASSRGQGDYSYTF

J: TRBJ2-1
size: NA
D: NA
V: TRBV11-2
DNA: TGTGCCAGCAGCTTAACTGGGGGGTTCTACTACAATGAGCAGTTCTTC
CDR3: CASSLTGGFYYNEQFF

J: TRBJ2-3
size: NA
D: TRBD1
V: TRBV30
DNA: TGTGCCTGGGCCGACAGGGGAAAATCAGATACGCAGTATTTT
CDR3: CAWADRGKSDTQYF

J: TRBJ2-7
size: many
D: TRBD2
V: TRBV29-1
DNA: TGCAGCGTTGAACCGCGCGGGGGGGGGGACTACGAGCAGTACTTC
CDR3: CSVEPRGGGDYEQYF

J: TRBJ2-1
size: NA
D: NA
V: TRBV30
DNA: TGTGCCTGGGGAGATGGGGATGAGCAGTTCTTC
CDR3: CAWGDGDEQFF

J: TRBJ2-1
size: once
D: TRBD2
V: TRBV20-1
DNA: TGCAGTGCTAGAGCGACGACCGGGACTAGCTCCTACAATGAGCAGTTCTTC
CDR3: CSARATTGTSSYNEQFF

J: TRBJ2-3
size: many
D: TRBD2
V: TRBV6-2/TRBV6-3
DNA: TGTGCCAGCAGCGCGCGACCCGGACTAGCGACAGATACGCAGTATTTT
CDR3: CASSARPGLATDTQYF

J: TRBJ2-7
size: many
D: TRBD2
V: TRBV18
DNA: TGTGCCAGCTCACCGGGACTAGCGGGCTGGGAGCAGTACTTC
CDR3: CASSPGLAGWEQYF